This TCR beta chain comes out of a study of cytotoxic CD8 clonotypes in ibrutinib-treated CLL. Study context: Responses: approximately 25 partial, 2 complete; after median 68 months, approximately 15 stayed remitted, around twelve progressed. Response samples were drawn at a median of around 12 months of treatment, range 6 to 36.

The germline V gene has CDR1 MDHEN and CDR2 SYDVKM. V was clipped by 2 bases and J by 2 bases, with 7 bases between them. This CDR3 has 15 amino acids. The table came from immunoSEQ multiplex PCR; TCRdb's copy has only in-frame clones and leaves some out. The table has 20,000 to 25,000 clones, 55% to 75% seen once; the top ten hold around 44%. The material sequenced was PBMCs, taken after 12 months of ibrutinib treatment. The chain employs TRBV28 and TRBJ2-6, with D possibly being TRBD1 (6 bases). This TCR came from a human donor with chronic lymphocytic leukemia. CDR3 loop: CASSLAGAGANVLTF. The CDR3, as DNA: TGTGCCAGCAGTTTAGCAGGGGCTGGGGCCAACGTCCTGACTTTC.